Listed here are 5 T cell receptor beta chains from one sample, sequenced in a study of cytomegalovirus exposure and HLA in healthy donors (dated by TCRdb to about 2017). Library preparation employed the immunoSEQ multiplex PCR assay. For the multiplex PCR, a mixture combining 60 forward primers for TCR Vbeta segments and 13 reverse primers for TCR Jbeta segments was used. TCRdb retrieved this table from immuneACCESS and kept in-frame rearrangements only. Not all clones are present; in checked studies, unresolved V genes account for under half, and no reason is known for the remainder. The sample contains approximately 150,000 clones, over 80% of them found a single time. The ten most abundant clones make up 2.5% to 3.5% of the sample. Sequencing was done on a sample of PBMCs. The receptors originated from a woman in her 30s in good health and CMV-seronegative.

This chain connects TRBV7-9 to TRBJ1-1; TRBD1 aligns across 12 bases. Per the germline V gene, CDR1 is SEHNR and CDR2 is FQNEAQ (reference sequence). The CDR3 is made up of 14 amino acids. Trimming cost V 5 bases and J 8 bases; bases outside gene matches: 6. Written as DNA, the CDR3 is TGTGCCAGCAGCCCGGGACAGGGGGCCCGCGAAGCTTTCTTT. It yields the protein CASSPGQGAREAFF. The full variable domain, rest sourced from reference TRBV7-9 and TRBJ1-1, is DTGVSQNPRHKITKRGQNVTFRCDPISEHNRLYWYRQTLGQGPEFLTYFQNEAQLEKSRLLSDRFSAERPKGSFSTLEIQRTEQGDSAMYLCASSPGQGAREAFFGQGTRLTVV.

The rearrangement joins TRBV10-3 to TRBJ1-2, with TRBD1 matching 8 bases. This CDR3 contains 13 residues. CDR1 and CDR2 from the germline V gene are ENHRY and SYGVKD. J gave up 8 bases and V 4 bases, and 6 bases lay outside the gene matches. CDR3 sequence reads: CAISGTGTGGYTF. The CDR3 DNA reads as TGTGCCATCAGTGGCACCGGGACAGGAGGCTACACCTTC.

V and J are TRBV10-3 and TRBJ1-2; 7 bases map to TRBD1. The CDR3 has 14 amino acids. The V segment lost 5 bases and the J segment 2 bases; nucleotides outside the gene matches: 5. Germline-derived CDR1 and CDR2 are ENHRY and SYGVKD. This CDR3 is CAISPGTANYGYTF. The CDR3 DNA is TGTGCCATCAGTCCCGGGACAGCCAACTATGGCTACACCTTC.

The chain employs TRBV11-2 and TRBJ2-5; 12 bases match TRBD2. With the DNA end fitting TRBJ2-7 better, the J assignment may be wrong. This CDR3 spans 15 amino acids. The germline CDR1 and CDR2 sequences are SGHAT and FQNNGV. The CDR3 here is CASSVLAGGSYEQYF. CDR3 in DNA: TGTGCCAGCAGCGTACTAGCGGGGGGCTCCTACGAGCAGTACTTC.

CDR3 sequence reads: CARTSGRNTQYF. The CDR3, as DNA: TGTGCCAGAACTAGCGGAAGGAATACGCAGTATTTT. This chain connects TRBV2 to TRBJ2-3; 8 bases line up with TRBD2. In germline, CDR1 is SNHLY, CDR2 FYNNEI. The CDR3 is made up of 12 amino acids. The trim removed 9 bases at V and 7 bases at J, leaving 6 bases unmatched.